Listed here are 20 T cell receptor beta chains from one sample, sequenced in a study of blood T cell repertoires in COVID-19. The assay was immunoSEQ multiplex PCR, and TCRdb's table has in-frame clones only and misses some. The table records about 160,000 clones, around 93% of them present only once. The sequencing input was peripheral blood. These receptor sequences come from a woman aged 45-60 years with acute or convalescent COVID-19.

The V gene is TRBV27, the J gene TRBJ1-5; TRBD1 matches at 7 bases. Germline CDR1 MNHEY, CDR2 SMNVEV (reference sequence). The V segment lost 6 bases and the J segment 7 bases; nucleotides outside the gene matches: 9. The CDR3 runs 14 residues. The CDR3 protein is CASRPTGDRQPQHF. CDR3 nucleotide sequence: TGTGCCAGCAGACCAACAGGGGATCGGCAGCCCCAGCATTTT.

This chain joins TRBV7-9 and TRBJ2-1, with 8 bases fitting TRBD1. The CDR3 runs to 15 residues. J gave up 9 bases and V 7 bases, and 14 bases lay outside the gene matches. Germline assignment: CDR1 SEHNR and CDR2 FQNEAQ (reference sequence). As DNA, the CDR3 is TGTGCCAGCACCCCCTCCGGACAGGGAGACGCTGAGCAGTTCTTC. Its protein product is CASTPSGQGDAEQFF.

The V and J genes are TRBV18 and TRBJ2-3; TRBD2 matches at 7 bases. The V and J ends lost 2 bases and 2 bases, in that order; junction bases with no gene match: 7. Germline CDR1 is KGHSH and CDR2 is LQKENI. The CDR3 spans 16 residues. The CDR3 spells CASSPSSGAFTDTQYF. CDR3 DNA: TGTGCCAGCTCACCATCTAGCGGAGCGTTCACAGATACGCAGTATTTT.

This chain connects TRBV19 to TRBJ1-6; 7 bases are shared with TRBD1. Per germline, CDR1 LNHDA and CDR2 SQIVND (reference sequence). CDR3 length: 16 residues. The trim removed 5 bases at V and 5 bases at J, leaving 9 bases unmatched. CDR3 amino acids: CASSPHAGQNNSPLHF. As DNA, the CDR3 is TGTGCCAGTAGTCCCCATGCGGGACAGAATAATTCACCCCTCCACTTT.

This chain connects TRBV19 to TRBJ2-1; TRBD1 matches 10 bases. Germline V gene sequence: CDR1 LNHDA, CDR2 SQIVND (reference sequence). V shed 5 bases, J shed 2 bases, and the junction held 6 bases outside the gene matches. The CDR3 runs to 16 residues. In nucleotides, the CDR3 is TGTGCCAGTAGTGCCGGGACAGGGGCAGCCTACAATGAGCAGTTCTTC. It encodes CASSAGTGAAYNEQFF.

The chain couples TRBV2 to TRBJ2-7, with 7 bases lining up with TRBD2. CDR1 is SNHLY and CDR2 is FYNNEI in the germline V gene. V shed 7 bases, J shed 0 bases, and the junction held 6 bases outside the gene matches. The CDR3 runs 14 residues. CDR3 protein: CASKTGGSSYEQYF. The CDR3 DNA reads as TGTGCCAGCAAGACGGGCGGGAGCTCCTACGAGCAGTACTTC.

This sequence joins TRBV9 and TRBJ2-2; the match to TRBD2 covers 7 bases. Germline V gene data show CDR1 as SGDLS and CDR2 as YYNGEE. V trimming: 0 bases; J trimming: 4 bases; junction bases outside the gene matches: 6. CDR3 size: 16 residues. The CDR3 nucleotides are TGTGCCAGCAGCGTAGTGTCGGGGGGATCCACCGGGGAGCTGTTTTTT. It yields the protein CASSVVSGGSTGELFF.

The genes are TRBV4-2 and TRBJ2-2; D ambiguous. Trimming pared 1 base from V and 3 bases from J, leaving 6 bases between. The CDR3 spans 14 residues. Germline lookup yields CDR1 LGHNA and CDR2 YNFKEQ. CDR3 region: CASSQAQYTGELFF. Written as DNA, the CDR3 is TGTGCCAGCAGCCAAGCGCAGTACACCGGGGAGCTGTTTTTT.

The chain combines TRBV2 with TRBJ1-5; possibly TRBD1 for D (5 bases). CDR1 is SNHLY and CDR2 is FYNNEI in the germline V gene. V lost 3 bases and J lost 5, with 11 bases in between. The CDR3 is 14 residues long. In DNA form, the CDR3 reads TGTGCCAGCAGTGAGGGGGGGGAGGATCAGCCCCAGCATTTT. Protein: CASSEGGEDQPQHF.

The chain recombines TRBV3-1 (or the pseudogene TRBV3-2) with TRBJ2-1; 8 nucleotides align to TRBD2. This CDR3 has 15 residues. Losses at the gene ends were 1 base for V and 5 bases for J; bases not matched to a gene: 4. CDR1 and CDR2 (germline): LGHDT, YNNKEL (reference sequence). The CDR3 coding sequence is TGTGCCAGCAGCCAAGCGAGCGGGGGTAACAATGAGCAGTTCTTC. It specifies CASSQASGGNNEQFF.

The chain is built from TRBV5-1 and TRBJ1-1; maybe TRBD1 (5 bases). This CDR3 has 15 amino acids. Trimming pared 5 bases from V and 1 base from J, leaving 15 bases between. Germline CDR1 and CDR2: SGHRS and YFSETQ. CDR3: CASRSDTLTNTEAFF. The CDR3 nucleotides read TGCGCCAGCAGATCGGACACCCTGACGAACACTGAAGCTTTCTTT.

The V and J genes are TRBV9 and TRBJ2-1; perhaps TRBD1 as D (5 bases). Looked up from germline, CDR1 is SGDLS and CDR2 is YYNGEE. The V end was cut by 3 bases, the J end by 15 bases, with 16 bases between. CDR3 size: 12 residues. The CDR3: CASSAGDSSVFF. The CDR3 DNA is TGTGCCAGCAGCGCTGGTGACAGTAGTGTGTTCTTC. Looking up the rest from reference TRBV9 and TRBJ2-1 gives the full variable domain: DSGVTQTPKHLITATGQRVTLRCSPRSGDLSVYWYQQSLDQGLQFLIQYYNGEERAKGNILERFSAQQFPDLHSELNLSSLELGDSALYFCASSAGDSSVFFGPGTRLTVL.

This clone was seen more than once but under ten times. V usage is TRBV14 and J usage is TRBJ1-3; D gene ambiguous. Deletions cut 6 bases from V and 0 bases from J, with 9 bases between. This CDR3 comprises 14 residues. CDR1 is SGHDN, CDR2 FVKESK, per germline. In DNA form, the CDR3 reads TGTGCCAGCAGACTATCGGCCTCTGGAAACACCATATATTTT. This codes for CASRLSASGNTIYF.

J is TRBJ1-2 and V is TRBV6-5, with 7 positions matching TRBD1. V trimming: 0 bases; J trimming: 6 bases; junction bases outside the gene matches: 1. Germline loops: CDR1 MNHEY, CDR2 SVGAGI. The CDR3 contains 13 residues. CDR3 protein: CASSYSTGHGYTF. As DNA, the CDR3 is TGTGCCAGCAGTTACTCGACAGGGCATGGCTACACCTTC.

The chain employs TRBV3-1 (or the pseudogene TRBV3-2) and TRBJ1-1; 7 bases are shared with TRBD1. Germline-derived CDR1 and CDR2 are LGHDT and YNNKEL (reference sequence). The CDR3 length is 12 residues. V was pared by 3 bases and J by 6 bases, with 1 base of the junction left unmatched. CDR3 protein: CASSQGTAEAFF. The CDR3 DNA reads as TGTGCCAGCAGCCAGGGGACAGCTGAAGCTTTCTTT.

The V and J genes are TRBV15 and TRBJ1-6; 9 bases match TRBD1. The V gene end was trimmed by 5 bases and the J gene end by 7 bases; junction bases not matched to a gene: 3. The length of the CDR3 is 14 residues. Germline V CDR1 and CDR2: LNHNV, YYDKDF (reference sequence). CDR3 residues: CATSSGTGNSPLHF. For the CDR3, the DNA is TGTGCCACCAGCTCCGGGACAGGGAATTCACCCCTCCACTTT. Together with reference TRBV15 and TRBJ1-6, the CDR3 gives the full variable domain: DAMVIQNPRYQVTQFGKPVTLSCSQTLNHNVMYWYQQKSSQAPKLLFHYYDKDFNNEADTPDNFQSRRPNTSFCFLDIRSPGLGDTAMYLCATSSGTGNSPLHFGNGTRLTVT.

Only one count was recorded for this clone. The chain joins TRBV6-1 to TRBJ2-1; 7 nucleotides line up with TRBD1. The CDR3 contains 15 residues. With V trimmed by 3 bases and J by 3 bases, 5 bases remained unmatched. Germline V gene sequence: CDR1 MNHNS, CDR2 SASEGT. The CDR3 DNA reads TGTGCCAGCAGTGACACGACAGGGATCTACAATGAGCAGTTCTTC. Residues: CASSDTTGIYNEQFF.

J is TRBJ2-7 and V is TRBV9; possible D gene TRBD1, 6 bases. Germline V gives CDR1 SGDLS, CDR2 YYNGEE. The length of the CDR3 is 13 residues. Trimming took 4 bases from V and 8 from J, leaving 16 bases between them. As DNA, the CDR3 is TGTGCCAGCAGCCCAGGGGAAGGGGAGCAGCAGTACTTC. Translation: CASSPGEGEQQYF.

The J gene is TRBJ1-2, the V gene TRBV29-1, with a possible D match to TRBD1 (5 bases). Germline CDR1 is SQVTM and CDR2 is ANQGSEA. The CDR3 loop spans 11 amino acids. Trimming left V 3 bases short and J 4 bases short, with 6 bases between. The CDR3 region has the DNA TGCAGCGTTGAGGGGGGCTATGGCTACACCTTC. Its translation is CSVEGGYGYTF.

DNA of the CDR3: TGTGCCAGCAGCAAACTGGGGGGAACTGAAGCTTTCTTT. Translating it yields CASSKLGGTEAFF. The rearrangement uses TRBV21-1 and TRBJ1-1. TRBV21-1 is listed as a pseudogene. This CDR3 region has 13 residues.